This T cell receptor beta chain is from a study of cytomegalovirus exposure and HLA in healthy donors. CDR1 is WNHNN and CDR2 is SYGVQD in the germline V gene (reference sequence). The CDR3 totals 13 residues. V lost 6 bases and J 7 bases, leaving 15 bases between the germline ends. PCR amplification relied on 60 Vbeta primers (plus 13 Jbeta primers). Sequencing was performed with immunoSEQ multiplex PCR; in TCRdb, only in-frame clones are kept and a portion is missing. Here the sample spans about 170,000 clones, about 81% being singletons. This clonotype was sampled from a woman younger than 30 in good health and CMV-seronegative. The chain links TRBV10-1 to TRBJ1-1; D unclear. Sample: PBMCs. The CDR3 nucleotides are TGCGCCAGCAGCCCCTCACATGTAAGTGAAGCTTTCTTT. It yields the protein CASSPSHVSEAFF.